The rows below give T cell receptor beta chains drawn from one sample of a study of shared clonotypes between healthy human individuals. Assay: immunoSEQ multiplex PCR; the TCRdb copy retains only in-frame clones and omits some. The sample records roughly 2,000,000 clones, roughly 94% being singletons. Sequencing was carried out using naive CD8+ T cells sorted from blood. These receptors all stem from a man younger than 35 in good health. CDR3s include the opening cysteine and the closing phenylalanine or tryptophan. A D gene is named only where the DNA matches it firmly.

V	J	D	CDR3	DNA
TRBV5-4	TRBJ2-5	-	CASSLTEGETQYF	TGTGCCAGCAGCTTGACCGAGGGGGAGACCCAGTACTTC
TRBV6-5	TRBJ1-5	TRBD1	CASRPRGGNQPQHF	TGTGCCAGCAGGCCCAGGGGGGGAAATCAGCCCCAGCATTTT
TRBV6-5	TRBJ1-1	-	CASSLAGVTEAFF	TGTGCCAGCAGTTTAGCAGGGGTCACTGAAGCTTTCTTT
TRBV27	TRBJ1-4	-	CASSLNWGVKYEKLFF	TGTGCCAGCAGTTTAAACTGGGGGGTGAAGTATGAAAAACTGTTTTTT
TRBV6-5	TRBJ1-2	-	CASSYLRDLNYGYTF	TGTGCCAGCAGTTATCTCCGGGACCTTAACTATGGCTACACCTTC
TRBV7-8	TRBJ2-3	TRBD2	CASSPPRAGVGADTQYF	TGTGCCAGCAGCCCACCCCGAGCGGGAGTAGGCGCAGATACGCAGTATTTT
TRBV28	TRBJ1-5	-	CASNPWKEINNQPQHF	TGTGCCAGCAACCCCTGGAAGGAGATCAACAATCAGCCCCAGCATTTT
TRBV11-2	TRBJ2-7	TRBD1	CASSPLGGQGGYEQYF	TGTGCCAGCAGCCCCCTCGGAGGACAGGGGGGATACGAGCAGTACTTC
TRBV5-5	TRBJ2-2	-	CASSTTWEGILTGELFF	TGTGCCAGCAGTACAACCTGGGAAGGGATATTGACCGGGGAGCTGTTTTTT
TRBV5-4	TRBJ2-5	-	CASSLEPFETQYF	TGTGCCAGCAGCTTGGAGCCATTTGAGACCCAGTACTTC
TRBV11-2	TRBJ2-7	-	CASSFGVYEQYF	TGTGCCAGCAGCTTTGGAGTCTACGAGCAGTACTTC
TRBV30	TRBJ2-7	-	CAWSVRGREDEQYF	TGTGCCTGGAGTGTACGGGGCAGGGAGGACGAGCAGTACTTC
TRBV9	TRBJ2-3	-	CASSPIGLGTDTQYF	TGTGCCAGCAGCCCCATCGGGCTAGGCACAGATACGCAGTATTTT
TRBV15	TRBJ1-5	-	CATGPRGGNQPQHF	TGTGCCACCGGGCCCAGGGGAGGCAATCAGCCCCAGCATTTT